The source of this T cell receptor beta chain is a study of T cell responses to AZD1222 COVID-19 vaccine. Study findings and constraints: Unmutated regions of variants are reportedly targeted by nearly half of spike-specific TCRs. Seropositive AZD1222 recipients at baseline numbered only 6 or 7. The sample set comprised mostly white British donors with more females, and clonal diversity was possibly underestimated.

The length of the CDR3 is 16 residues. Germline assignment: CDR1 MGHRA and CDR2 YSYEKL. Trimming shortened V by 1 base and J by 4 bases, and 16 bases separated the two germline ends. With respect to this clone: Its matching antigen is unknown.

Clones were sequenced by immunoSEQ multiplex PCR, and TCRdb holds only the in-frame ones, with some missing. The sample records about 120,000 clones, about 85% being singletons. The rearrangement uses TRBV4-1 and TRBJ1-2; D ambiguous. This specimen was peripheral blood, taken on day 0 of AZD1222 vaccination. The TCR sequence derives from an adult in good health. CDR3 nucleotides: TGCGCCAGCAGCCAAGGAGACCCTCGTCCGACCTATGGCTACACCTTC. It encodes CASSQGDPRPTYGYTF.